The 26 T cell receptor beta chains listed next were all sequenced from one sample in a study of identical twins. Via MiXCR, TCRdb re-called the 5' RACE reads, giving one row per CDR3 protein. The sample lists 500,000 to 650,000 distinct CDR3 sequences; 7.1% were seen once. These same data were also listed under a study on yellow fever vaccine responses in identical twins.

The sequencing input was PBMCs. These receptors were taken from a woman between 18 and 30 years old in good health.

The chain has TRBV29-1 and TRBJ2-3; 7 nucleotides line up with TRBD2. The CDR3 consists of 15 residues. The germline CDR1 and CDR2 sequences are SQVTM and ANQGSEA. V trimming: 2 bases; J trimming: 1 base; junction bases outside the gene matches: 6. The CDR3 sequence: CSVEFGGVGTDTQYF. The CDR3 bases are TGCAGCGTTGAATTTGGGGGGGTCGGCACAGATACGCAGTATTTT.

This clonotype was counted between two and nine times. CDR3 bases: TGTGCCAGCAGTGAAATTAGCGGGAGGTACGAGCAGTACTTC. Amino acid sequence: CASSEISGRYEQYF. The chain joins TRBV2 to TRBJ2-7, with TRBD2 matching over 10 bases. CDR1 is SNHLY and CDR2 is FYNNEI in the germline V gene. V was clipped by 2 bases and J by 4 bases; unmatched bases: 2. CDR3 length: 14 residues.

This clonotype has more than one count but fewer than ten. The V and J genes are TRBV12-5 and TRBJ2-1; D could derive from TRBD1 or TRBD2 (5 bases each). The germline gives CDR1 LGHNT, CDR2 FRNRAP. V was cut by 0 bases and J by 9 bases, with 9 bases left in between. The CDR3 totals 13 residues. CDR3 sequence reads: CASGLVAGTEQFF. For the CDR3, the DNA is TGTGCTAGTGGTTTGGTGGCCGGGACTGAGCAGTTCTTC.

This clonotype was counted ten times or more. This sequence joins TRBV28 and TRBJ1-1; D is possibly TRBD1 (6 bases). The CDR3 length is 15 residues. Germline assignment: CDR1 MDHEN and CDR2 SYDVKM. V was shortened by 1 base and J by 2 bases, with 11 bases between the two germline ends. Here the CDR3 reads CASSLSGRGNTEAFF. The CDR3 DNA reads as TGTGCCAGCAGTTTATCGGGCAGGGGAAACACTGAAGCTTTCTTT.

The chain joins TRBV5-1 to TRBJ1-1; tentatively, D is TRBD1 (5 bases). The V end was cut by 0 bases, the J end by 3 bases, with 12 bases between. Germline CDR1 SGHRS, CDR2 YFSETQ. The length of the CDR3 is 15 residues. The CDR3 spells CASSLVGRVDTEAFF. The CDR3 coding sequence is TGCGCCAGCAGCTTGGTAGGCAGGGTGGACACTGAAGCTTTCTTT. Combining the CDR3 with reference TRBV5-1 and TRBJ1-1 gives the whole variable domain KAGVTQTPRYLIKTRGQQVTLSCSPISGHRSVSWYQQTPGQGLQFLFEYFSETQRNKGNFPGRFSGRQFSNSRSEMNVSTLELGDSALYLCASSLVGRVDTEAFFGQGTRLTVV.

This clonotype has a handful of counts. This chain links TRBV6-1 with TRBJ1-3; D unclear. Trimming pared 2 bases from V and 0 bases from J, leaving 17 bases between. From germline, CDR1 is MNHNS and CDR2 SASEGT. The CDR3 sequence is 18 residues long. The CDR3 DNA follows: TGTGCCAGCAGTGAAACTTGGGCGCAATACTTCTCTGGAAACACCATATATTTT. Translation gives CASSETWAQYFSGNTIYF.

J is TRBJ2-2 and V is TRBV11-2, with 10 bases aligning to TRBD2. Germline CDR1 reads SGHAT; CDR2 reads FQNNGV. There are 15 residues in the CDR3. V gave up 5 bases and J gave up 5 bases; unmatched junction bases: 5. The CDR3 loop is CASSTTSGATGELFF. The CDR3 coding sequence is TGTGCCAGCAGCACCACTAGCGGGGCGACCGGGGAGCTGTTTTTT.

Comment on this clonotype: A much bigger clone sits one base away, suggesting this may be a read error. The V and J genes are TRBV21-1 and TRBJ1-5; the D segment call TRBD1 is taken from the table without a DNA check. TRBV21-1 is designated a pseudogene. The CDR3 consists of 16 residues. The CDR3 nucleotides are TGTGCCAACAGCAAAAAGACAGCGCCACCTAATCAGCCCCAGCATTTT. This gives the protein CANSKKTAPPNQPQHF.

The chain has TRBV2 and TRBJ2-5; possible D gene TRBD2, 6 bases. Trimming shortened V by 11 bases and J by 7 bases, and 17 bases separated the two germline ends. The CDR3 length is 12 residues. Looked up from germline, CDR1 is SNHLY and CDR2 is FYNNEI. CDR3 region: CAGGETKGTQYF. In DNA, the CDR3 is TGTGCCGGCGGGGAGACAAAAGGGACCCAGTACTTC.

The V gene is TRBV5-6, the J gene TRBJ1-1; D not resolved. V lost 4 bases and J 1 base, leaving 11 bases between the germline ends. Germline V gives CDR1 SGHDT, CDR2 YYEEEE. This CDR3 is built from 14 residues. CDR3 bases: TGTGCCAGCAGCCGTCCACGGACGAACACTGAAGCTTTCTTT. Translating gives CASSRPRTNTEAFF.

Ten or more counts support this clonotype. The CDR3 sequence is CASSPQKTSSDEQYF. For the CDR3, the DNA is TGTGCCAGCAGTCCACAAAAGACTAGTTCCGACGAGCAGTACTTC. This chain links TRBV28 with TRBJ2-7, with a tentative D call TRBD2 (6 bases). Germline V lookup: CDR1 MDHEN, CDR2 SYDVKM. The CDR3 covers 15 residues. V lost 5 bases, J lost 5 bases, and 19 bases lay in between.

On this clonotype itself: At one of its ends the junction is not consistent with the germline gene, which may arise from a read error. This rearrangement joins TRBV5-5 to TRBJ2-7; D could derive from TRBD1 or TRBD2 (5 bases each). CDR1 is SGHKS and CDR2 is YYEKEE in the germline V gene (reference sequence). This CDR3 has 13 amino acids. This CDR3 is CAISPGTGYEQYF. CDR3 bases: TGTGCCATCAGCCCAGGGACCGGATACGAGCAGTACTTC. The full variable domain, in which reference TRBV5-5 and TRBJ2-7 provide the parts outside the CDR3, is DAGVTQSPTHLIKTRGQQVTLRCSPISGHKSVSWYQQVLGQGPQFIFQYYEKEERGRGNFPDRFSARQFPNYSSELNVNALLLGDSALYLCAISPGTGYEQYFGPGTRLTVT.

In nucleotides, the CDR3 is TGTGCCAGCAGCTTTGCGGGCCGCCGGACCCAGTACTTC. Protein product: CASSFAGRRTQYF. V and J are TRBV7-9 and TRBJ2-5; a weak D match, TRBD2 (5 bases). Trimming pared 3 bases from V and 7 bases from J, leaving 12 bases between. The CDR3 extends over 13 amino acids. CDR1 is SEHNR, CDR2 FQNEAQ, per germline (reference sequence).

This clonotype has a handful of counts. This chain links TRBV3-1 with TRBJ2-7; D gene uncertain. CDR3 length: 14 amino acids. V lost 1 base and J 2 bases, leaving 9 bases between the germline ends. Germline CDR1 reads LGHDT; CDR2 reads YNNKEL (reference sequence). For the CDR3, the DNA is TGTGCCAGCAGCCAAGGGCAGCGAGCCTACGAGCAGTACTTC. Its translation is CASSQGQRAYEQYF.

The chain couples TRBV10-3 to TRBJ2-1, with 10 bases lining up with TRBD2. Per germline, CDR1 ENHRY and CDR2 SYGVKD. The CDR3 extends over 15 amino acids. V shed 3 bases and J 4 bases; nucleotides not matched to a gene: 3. The CDR3 DNA reads as TGTGCCATCAGTGATAGCGGGGGGAATTACAATGAGCAGTTCTTC. Protein: CAISDSGGNYNEQFF.

The gene calls are TRBV5-6 and TRBJ2-1; a weak D match, TRBD1 (6 bases). Looked up from germline, CDR1 is SGHDT and CDR2 is YYEEEE. V was trimmed by 9 bases and J by 6 bases, leaving 19 bases between them. The CDR3 extends over 14 amino acids. The CDR3 sequence: CAMSPGVQGNEQFF. The CDR3 region has the DNA TGTGCCATGAGCCCAGGGGTGCAGGGCAATGAGCAGTTCTTC.

This clonotype was counted a few times. The chain couples TRBV29-1 to TRBJ2-1, with D uncertain. This CDR3 comprises 11 residues. V gave up 7 bases and J gave up 0 bases, with 4 bases separating them. Germline V gives CDR1 SQVTM, CDR2 ANQGSEA. The CDR3 nucleotides are TGCAGCGGGGACTCCTACAATGAGCAGTTCTTC. Amino acid sequence: CSGDSYNEQFF.

This clonotype was picked up many times. The CDR3 DNA sequence: TGTGCCAGCAGAAGACCGGGACTAGCGGGCACAGAGCAGTTCTTC. Encoded protein: CASRRPGLAGTEQFF. The V and J genes are TRBV12-3 or TRBV12-4 and TRBJ2-1, with 12 nucleotides matching TRBD2. There are 15 residues in the CDR3. V lost 6 bases and J lost 10; bases outside the gene matches: 10.

The CDR3 DNA reads as TGCGCCAGCAGCCAAGATCACGCAGGGCAGGCCGATACGCAGTATTTT. Translation: CASSQDHAGQADTQYF. The chain is built from TRBV4-1 and TRBJ2-3, with D possibly matching TRBD1 (5 bases). CDR1 is MGHRA, CDR2 YSYEKL, per germline. The CDR3 contains 16 residues. V was cut by 0 bases and J by 6 bases, with 16 bases left in between.

This clonotype was counted only a few times. This chain links TRBV18 with TRBJ2-1, with 8 bases identical to TRBD1. V lost 3 bases to trimming and J lost 4 bases; unmatched junction nucleotides: 5. The CDR3 is 15 residues long. CDR1 and CDR2 from the germline V gene are KGHSH and LQKENI. CDR3 residues: CASSPTGENYNEQFF. The CDR3 bases are TGTGCCAGCTCACCGACAGGGGAGAATTACAATGAGCAGTTCTTC.

V gene TRBV20-1 combines with J gene TRBJ2-2; D may be TRBD2 (5 bases). Trimming removed 1 base from V and 9 bases from J, with 12 bases in between. The CDR3 sequence is 13 residues long. Looked up from germline, CDR1 is DFQATT and CDR2 is SNEGSKA (reference sequence). CDR3 residues: CSARVPGSRELFF. For the CDR3, the DNA is TGCAGTGCTAGAGTCCCGGGGTCCAGGGAGCTGTTTTTT.

As concerns this clonotype: This clone may be a read error of a much larger clone one base away. This chain uses TRBV7-2 with TRBJ2-5; D unresolved. CDR1 SGHTA and CDR2 FQGNSA come from the germline V gene. This CDR3 comprises 12 residues. The CDR3 here is CACSRSPGTQYF. Here the CDR3 DNA reads TGTGCCTGCAGCCGCTCCCCAGGGACCCAGTACTTC.

This clonotype was seen more than once but under ten times. The chain couples TRBV11-2 to TRBJ2-3; 10 bases fit TRBD2. The CDR3 consists of 15 residues. Germline CDR1 reads SGHAT; CDR2 reads FQNNGV. V lost 6 bases, J lost 3 bases, and 6 bases stayed unmatched. This CDR3 reads CASRAAGGRTDTQYF. The CDR3 DNA is TGTGCCAGCAGGGCAGCGGGGGGGCGGACAGATACGCAGTATTTT.

In its sample, this clonotype was seen a few times. The chain has TRBV5-1 and TRBJ2-7, with 8 bases lining up with TRBD1. Per germline, CDR1 SGHRS and CDR2 YFSETQ. The CDR3 covers 12 residues. The V segment lost 4 bases and the J segment 8 bases; nucleotides outside the gene matches: 5. This CDR3 is CASSVDRGKQYV. CDR3 in DNA: TGCGCCAGCAGCGTAGACAGGGGCAAGCAGTACGTC.

The rearrangement uses TRBV7-6 and TRBJ2-3; 7 bases line up with TRBD2. CDR1 is SGHVS and CDR2 is FNYEAQ in the germline V gene. V was clipped by 1 base and J by 3 bases; unmatched bases: 7. CDR3 length equals 16 residues. CDR3 in amino acids: CASSLGFRDYTDTQYF. The CDR3 DNA reads TGTGCCAGCAGCTTAGGGTTCCGGGACTATACAGATACGCAGTATTTT. The full variable domain, rest sourced from reference TRBV7-6 and TRBJ2-3, is GAGVSQSPRYKVTKRGQDVALRCDPISGHVSLYWYRQALGQGPEFLTYFNYEAQQDKSGLPNDRFSAERPEGSISTLTIQRTEQRDSAMYRCASSLGFRDYTDTQYFGPGTRLTVL.

This clonotype was recorded many times. The CDR3 spells CASSQVRVADTQYF. The CDR3 DNA sequence: TGCGCCAGCAGCCAAGTTCGTGTTGCGGATACGCAGTATTTT. This sequence joins TRBV4-1 and TRBJ2-3; D gene unclear. Trimming pared 1 base from V and 6 bases from J, leaving 11 bases between. Germline CDR1 MGHRA, CDR2 YSYEKL. The CDR3 is made up of 14 amino acids.